The 20 T cell receptor beta chains reported below all come from one sample, sequenced in a study of cytomegalovirus exposure and HLA in healthy donors. TCRdb keeps only in-frame clones here, not all; method: immunoSEQ multiplex PCR. The table lists about 75,000 clones, over 80% of them singletons. Specimen: PBMCs. Receptors originate from a man younger than 40 in good health and CMV-seronegative.

This clone has only a few counts. The V and J genes are TRBV4-3 and TRBJ1-1; D possibly corresponds to TRBD1 (5 bases). With 0 bases removed from V and 7 bases from J, the gap between germline ends came to 24 bases. The germline V gene has CDR1 LGHNA and CDR2 YSLEER. The CDR3 length is 18 residues. CDR3 in DNA: TGCGCCAGCAGCCAAGATCCCCCGGGCGTCGGGGGGGTGCGTGAAGCTTTCTTT. This sequence encodes CASSQDPPGVGGVREAFF.

The chain combines TRBV6-5 with TRBJ2-7; D is possibly TRBD2 (5 bases). This CDR3 has 14 residues. Germline V lookup: CDR1 MNHEY, CDR2 SVGAGI. The V end lost 5 bases, the J end lost 2 bases, and 13 bases lay between the germline ends. CDR3 protein: CASSPGGRAYEQYF. In DNA form, the CDR3 reads TGTGCCAGCAGTCCAGGCGGGCGAGCCTACGAGCAGTACTTC.

The V and J genes are TRBV7-9 and TRBJ2-7; 8 nucleotides match TRBD1. Germline V gives CDR1 SEHNR, CDR2 FQNEAQ (reference sequence). Germline trimming cut 3 bases from V and 2 bases from J; bases unmatched to any gene: 9. The CDR3 runs to 16 residues. The DNA of the CDR3 is TGTGCCAGCAGCTTCGGGTCCGGGACAGGTACCTACGAGCAGTACTTC. Its protein is CASSFGSGTGTYEQYF.

DNA of the CDR3: TGTGCCAGCAGCTTAATGGTAGATGGCTACACCTTC. This sequence encodes CASSLMVDGYTF. This chain links TRBV11-2 with TRBJ1-2; unclear D gene. Germline loops: CDR1 SGHAT, CDR2 FQNNGV. Trimming took off 2 bases at V and 6 bases at J, with 7 bases between the two ends. This CDR3 is built from 12 residues.

This clone was seen just once. The chain links TRBV7-6 to TRBJ2-1; 7 bases match TRBD2. This CDR3 contains 19 residues. CDR1 is SGHVS and CDR2 is FNYEAQ in the germline V gene. The trim removed 3 bases at V and 0 bases at J, leaving 14 bases unmatched. The CDR3 coding sequence is TGTGCCAGCAGCTTCCTTGGAGGCGGGGGTCCTAGCTCCTACAATGAGCAGTTCTTC. It translates to CASSFLGGGGPSSYNEQFF.

The gene calls are TRBV29-1 and TRBJ1-1; no clear D. Germline V CDR1 and CDR2: SQVTM, ANQGSEA. The CDR3 has 14 amino acids. The germline V and J ends were trimmed by 3 bases and 1 base, with 12 bases remaining between them. CDR3 DNA: TGCAGCGTTGAGAGGCGGGGAACGAACACTGAAGCTTTCTTT. Encoded protein: CSVERRGTNTEAFF.

The V call is TRBV6-1, the J call TRBJ1-2, with D perhaps TRBD1 (5 bases). Trimming cost V 2 bases and J 4 bases, with 17 bases left between them. This CDR3 is built from 16 residues. The germline V gene encodes CDR1 MNHNS and CDR2 SASEGT. DNA of the CDR3: TGTGCCAGCAGTGAAACCGGACACGCATGGCCCTATGGCTACACCTTC. Translating gives CASSETGHAWPYGYTF.

The CDR3 sequence: CASSRRAGYQPQHF. Here the CDR3 DNA reads TGTGCCAGCAGTCGAAGGGCAGGGTACCAGCCCCAGCATTTT. The chain is built from TRBV28 and TRBJ1-5; possible D gene TRBD1, 5 bases. This CDR3 region has 14 residues. V was clipped by 5 bases and J by 7 bases, with 15 bases between them. The germline CDR1 and CDR2 sequences are MDHEN and SYDVKM.

The CDR3 protein is CASSPTGQGGSGANVLTF. In nucleotides, the CDR3 is TGTGCCAGCTCACCAACCGGACAGGGGGGATCTGGGGCCAACGTCCTGACTTTC. V is TRBV18 and J is TRBJ2-6; 10 positions match TRBD1. The CDR3 extends over 18 amino acids. V shed 2 bases, J shed 1 base, and the junction held 5 bases outside the gene matches. Germline V gene sequence: CDR1 KGHSH, CDR2 LQKENI.

This rearrangement joins TRBV4-3 to TRBJ2-3, with 7 positions matching TRBD2. The ends lost 1 base at V and 2 bases at J; junction bases unmatched: 9. Looked up from germline, CDR1 is LGHNA and CDR2 is YSLEER. This CDR3 is 17 amino acids long. The CDR3 bases are TGCGCCAGCAGCCAAGGGCCTGCGGGAGCATACACAGATACGCAGTATTTT. It encodes CASSQGPAGAYTDTQYF.

The J gene is TRBJ1-4, the V gene TRBV5-1; 10 bases map to TRBD1. The germline V gene has CDR1 SGHRS and CDR2 YFSETQ. Losses at the gene ends were 5 bases for V and 4 bases for J; bases not matched to a gene: 8. This CDR3 has 16 residues. CDR3 coding DNA: TGCGCCAGCAGAGGGGGGACAGGGGTTTTTAATGAAAAACTGTTTTTT. This gives the protein CASRGGTGVFNEKLFF.

This chain joins TRBV7-6 and TRBJ2-1; D is unclear. The CDR3 has 14 amino acids. Trimming stripped 3 bases from V and 1 base from J, with 7 bases between. Germline assignment: CDR1 SGHVS and CDR2 FNYEAQ. CDR3 in amino acids: CASSLELSYNEQFF. The CDR3, as DNA: TGTGCCAGCAGCTTGGAGCTGTCCTACAATGAGCAGTTCTTC.

This clone has just one count. The V and J genes are TRBV4-3 and TRBJ2-1, with D tentatively TRBD2 (6 bases). Trimming shortened V by 0 bases and J by 9 bases, and 9 bases separated the two germline ends. There are 13 residues in the CDR3. From germline, CDR1 is LGHNA and CDR2 YSLEER. CDR3 in DNA: TGCGCCAGCAGCCAAGAATGGCGGGGTGAGCAGTTCTTC. It codes for CASSQEWRGEQFF.

This rearrangement joins TRBV7-2 to TRBJ2-3, with D maybe TRBD2 (5 bases). Germline V gives CDR1 SGHTA, CDR2 FQGNSA. V lost 5 bases, J lost 4 bases, and 10 bases lay in between. The CDR3 length is 13 residues. As DNA, the CDR3 is TGTGCCAGCAGCCGAGGGTTCCCAGATACGCAGTATTTT. Residues: CASSRGFPDTQYF.

The chain combines TRBV19 with TRBJ1-6; 8 nucleotides match TRBD1. Germline CDR1 reads LNHDA; CDR2 reads SQIVND (reference sequence). J gave up 8 bases and V 6 bases, and 9 bases lay outside the gene matches. The length of the CDR3 is 15 residues. CDR3 amino acids: CASRDRGLHDSPLHF. The DNA of the CDR3 is TGTGCCAGTAGAGACAGGGGTCTTCACGATTCACCCCTCCACTTT.

Here the CDR3 DNA reads TGCGCCAGTGGAGGACAGCCGCAGTCACCTGAGGGCTACACCTTC. Its translation: CASGGQPQSPEGYTF. V gene TRBV5-1 combines with J gene TRBJ1-2; tentative D call: TRBD1 (6 bases). Germline assignment: CDR1 SGHRS and CDR2 YFSETQ. The V end lost 8 bases, the J end lost 8 bases, and 25 bases lay between the germline ends. CDR3 length: 15 residues.

This chain uses TRBV6-4 with TRBJ2-1, with D perhaps matching TRBD2 (6 bases). Trimming removed 0 bases at V and 0 bases at J, with 12 bases between. In germline, CDR1 is MRHNA, CDR2 SNTAGT. This CDR3 is 17 amino acids long. The CDR3 DNA reads TGTGCCAGCAGTGACTCGAAGGACGGGAGCTCCTACAATGAGCAGTTCTTC. Translated, it gives CASSDSKDGSSYNEQFF.

This rearrangement joins TRBV7-3 to TRBJ1-1, with D maybe TRBD1 (5 bases). CDR3 length equals 16 residues. The germline V and J ends were trimmed by 5 bases and 4 bases, with 20 bases remaining between them. Germline CDR1 SGHTA, CDR2 FQGTGA. CDR3 residues: CASSPSGIKLGTEAFF. The CDR3 coding sequence is TGTGCCAGCAGCCCGTCAGGGATCAAGCTGGGCACTGAAGCTTTCTTT.

The rearrangement links TRBV28 to TRBJ2-2; 9 bases are a match to TRBD1. Losses at the gene ends were 6 bases for V and 8 bases for J; bases not matched to a gene: 10. Germline lookup yields CDR1 MDHEN and CDR2 SYDVKM. The CDR3 runs to 15 residues. This CDR3 is CASRSGTGHRGELFF. CDR3 sequence (DNA): TGTGCCAGCAGGTCCGGGACAGGGCATCGGGGGGAGCTGTTTTTT.

This clone was seen a handful of times. This chain links TRBV2 with TRBJ1-3; D may be TRBD1 (5 bases). The V gene's germline CDR1 is SNHLY and CDR2 FYNNEI. Between the trimmed V and J ends, which lost 5 bases and 4 bases, there was a span of 9 bases. The CDR3 length is 13 residues. The CDR3 nucleotides read TGTGCCAGCAGTAGGGGCCAGGGAAACACCATATATTTT. It specifies CASSRGQGNTIYF.